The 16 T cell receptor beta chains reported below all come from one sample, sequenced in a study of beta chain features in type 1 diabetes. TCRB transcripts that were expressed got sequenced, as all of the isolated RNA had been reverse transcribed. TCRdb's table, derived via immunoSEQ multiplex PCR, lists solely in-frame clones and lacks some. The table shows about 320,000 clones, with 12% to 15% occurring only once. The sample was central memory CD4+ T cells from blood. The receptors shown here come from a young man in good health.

CDR3 loop: CAWSAGTGVNIQYF. The DNA of the CDR3 is TGTGCCTGGAGTGCAGGGACAGGAGTAAACATTCAGTACTTC. The rearrangement joins TRBV30 to TRBJ2-4, with TRBD1 matching 8 bases. Germline trimming cut 1 base from V and 6 bases from J; bases unmatched to any gene: 5. Germline V gives CDR1 GTSNPN, CDR2 SVGIG (reference sequence). This CDR3 comprises 14 residues.

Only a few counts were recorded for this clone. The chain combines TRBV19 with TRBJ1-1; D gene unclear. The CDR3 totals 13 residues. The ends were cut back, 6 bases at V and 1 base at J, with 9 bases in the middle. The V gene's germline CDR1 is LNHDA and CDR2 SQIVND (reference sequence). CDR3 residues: CASRLKGNTEAFF. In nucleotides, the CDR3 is TGTGCCAGTAGGTTGAAGGGGAACACTGAAGCTTTCTTT.

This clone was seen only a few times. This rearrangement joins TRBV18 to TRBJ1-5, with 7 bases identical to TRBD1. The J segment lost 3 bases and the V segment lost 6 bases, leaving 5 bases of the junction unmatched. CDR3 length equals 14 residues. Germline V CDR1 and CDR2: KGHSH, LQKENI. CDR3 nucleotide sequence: TGTGCCAGCTCGCTTACAGGGGCCAATCAGCCCCAGCATTTT. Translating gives CASSLTGANQPQHF.

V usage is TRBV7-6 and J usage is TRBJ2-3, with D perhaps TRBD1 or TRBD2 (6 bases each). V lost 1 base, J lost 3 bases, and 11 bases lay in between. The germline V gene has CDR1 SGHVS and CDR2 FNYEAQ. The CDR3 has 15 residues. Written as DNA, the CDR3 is TGTGCCAGCAGCTTAGATACGGGGGCAACAGATACGCAGTATTTT. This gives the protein CASSLDTGATDTQYF.

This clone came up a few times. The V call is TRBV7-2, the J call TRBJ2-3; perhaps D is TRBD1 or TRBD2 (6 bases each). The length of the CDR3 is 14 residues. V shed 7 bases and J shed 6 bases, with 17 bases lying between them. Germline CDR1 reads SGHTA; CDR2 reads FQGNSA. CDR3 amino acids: CASTFSGARDTQYF. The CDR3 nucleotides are TGTGCCAGCACCTTTTCGGGGGCTCGGGATACGCAGTATTTT.

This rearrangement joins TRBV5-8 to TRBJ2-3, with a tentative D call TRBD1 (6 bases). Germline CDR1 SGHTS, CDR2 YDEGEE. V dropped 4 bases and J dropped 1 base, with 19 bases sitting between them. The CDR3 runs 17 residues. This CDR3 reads CASSRTAISLGTDTQYF. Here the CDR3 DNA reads TGTGCCAGCAGCAGGACAGCGATATCCTTAGGCACAGATACGCAGTATTTT. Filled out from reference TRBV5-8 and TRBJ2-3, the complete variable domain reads EAGVTQSPTHLIKTRGQQATLRCSPISGHTSVYWYQQALGLGLQFLLWYDEGEERNRGNFPPRFSGRQFPNYSSELNVNALELEDSALYLCASSRTAISLGTDTQYFGPGTRLTVL.

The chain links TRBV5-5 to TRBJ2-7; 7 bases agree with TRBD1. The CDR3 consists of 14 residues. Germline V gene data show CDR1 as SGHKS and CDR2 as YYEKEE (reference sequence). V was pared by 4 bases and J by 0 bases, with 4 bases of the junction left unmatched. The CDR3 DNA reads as TGTGCCAGCAGCCAGGGACAGATCTCCTACGAGCAGTACTTC. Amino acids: CASSQGQISYEQYF.

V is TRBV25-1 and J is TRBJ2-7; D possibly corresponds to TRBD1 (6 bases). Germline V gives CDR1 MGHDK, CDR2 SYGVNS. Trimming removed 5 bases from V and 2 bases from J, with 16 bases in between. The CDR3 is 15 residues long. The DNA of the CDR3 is TGTGCCAGCAGTCGCGACAGGCCCCTCACCTACGAGCAGTACGTC. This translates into CASSRDRPLTYEQYV.

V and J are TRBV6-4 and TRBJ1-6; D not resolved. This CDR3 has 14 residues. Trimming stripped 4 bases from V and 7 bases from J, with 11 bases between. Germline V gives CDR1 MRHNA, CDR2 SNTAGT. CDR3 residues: CASSVTPGNSPLHF. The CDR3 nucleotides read TGTGCCAGCAGTGTTACTCCCGGCAATTCACCCCTCCACTTT.

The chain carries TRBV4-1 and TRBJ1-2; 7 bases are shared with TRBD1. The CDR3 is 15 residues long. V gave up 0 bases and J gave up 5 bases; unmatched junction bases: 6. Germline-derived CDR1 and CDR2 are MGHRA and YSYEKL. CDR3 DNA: TGCGCCAGCAGCCAAGACAGGACAGGCACGTATGGCTACACCTTC. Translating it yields CASSQDRTGTYGYTF.

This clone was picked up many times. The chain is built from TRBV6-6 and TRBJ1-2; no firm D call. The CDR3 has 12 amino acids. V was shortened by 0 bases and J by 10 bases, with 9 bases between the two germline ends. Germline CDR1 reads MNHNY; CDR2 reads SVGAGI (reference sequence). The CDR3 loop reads CASSYSMGDYTF. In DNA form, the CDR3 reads TGTGCCAGCAGTTACTCGATGGGTGACTACACCTTC.

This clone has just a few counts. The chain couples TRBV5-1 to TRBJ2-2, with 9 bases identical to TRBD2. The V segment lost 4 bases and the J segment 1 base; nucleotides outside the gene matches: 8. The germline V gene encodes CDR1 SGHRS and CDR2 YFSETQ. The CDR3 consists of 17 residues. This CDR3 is CASSARPSGMNTGELFF. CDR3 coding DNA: TGCGCCAGCAGCGCGCGTCCTAGCGGGATGAACACCGGGGAGCTGTTTTTT.

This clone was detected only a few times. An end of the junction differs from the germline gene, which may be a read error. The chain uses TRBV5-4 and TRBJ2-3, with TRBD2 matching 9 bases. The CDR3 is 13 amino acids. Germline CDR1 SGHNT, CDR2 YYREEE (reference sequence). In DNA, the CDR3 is TGCGCCAGCAGTTTTAGCGGGGGAAATACGCAGTATTTT. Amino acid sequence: CASSFSGGNTQYF.

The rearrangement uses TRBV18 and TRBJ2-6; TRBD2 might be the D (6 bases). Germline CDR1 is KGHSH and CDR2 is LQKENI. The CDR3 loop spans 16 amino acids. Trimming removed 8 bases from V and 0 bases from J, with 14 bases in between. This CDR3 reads CASRRRGDSGANVLTF. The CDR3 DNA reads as TGTGCCAGCCGACGGCGGGGAGACTCTGGGGCCAACGTCCTGACTTTC.

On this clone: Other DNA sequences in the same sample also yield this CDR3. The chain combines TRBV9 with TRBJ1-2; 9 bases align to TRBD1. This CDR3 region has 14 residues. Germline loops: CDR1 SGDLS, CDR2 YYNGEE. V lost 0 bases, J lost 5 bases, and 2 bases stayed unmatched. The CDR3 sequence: CASSVDGTGYGYTF. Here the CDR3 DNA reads TGTGCCAGCAGCGTAGATGGGACAGGGTATGGCTACACCTTC.

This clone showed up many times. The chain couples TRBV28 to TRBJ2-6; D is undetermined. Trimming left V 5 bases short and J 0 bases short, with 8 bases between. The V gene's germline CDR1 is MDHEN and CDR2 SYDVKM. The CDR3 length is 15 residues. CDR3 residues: CASSPPSSGANVLTF. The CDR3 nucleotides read TGTGCCAGCAGTCCCCCAAGCTCTGGGGCCAACGTCCTGACTTTC. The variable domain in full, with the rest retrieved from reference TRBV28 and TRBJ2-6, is DVKVTQSSRYLVKRTGEKVFLECVQDMDHENMFWYRQDPGLGLRLIYFSYDVKMKEKGDIPEGYSVSREKKERFSLILESASTNQTSMYLCASSPPSSGANVLTFGAGSRLTVL.